The source of this T cell receptor beta chain is a study of T-cell memory formation after mild COVID-19 (dated by TCRdb to the early 2020s). Study-wide context: Most TCR sequence clusters were specific to one of the two donors. In a couple of donors, T-cell clones that expanded and contracted after mild COVID-19 were tracked by sequencing TCRalpha and TCRbeta repertoires over time. The cohort was made up of two young adult volunteers, one female and one male, who were previously healthy. The paper's findings and limits, for the study overall: The detection of some responding clones in pre-infection memory suggests that pre-existing cross-reactive memory T cells joined the SARS-CoV-2 response. From day 15 to 85, contracting clones showed balanced CD4/CD8 phenotypes, whereas a second wave of clones that expanded from day 15 to 37 leaned towards CD4+. Contracting CD4+ clones appeared mostly in the CM and EM memory subsets, whereas CD8+ clones were enriched in EMRA. SARS-CoV-2 specificity of the second-wave clones peaking on day 37 was not confirmed. The study included only a couple of mild cases, and larger cohorts that include severe cases with pre-infection samples were judged to be necessary.

Spanning cysteine to phenylalanine, the CDR3 consists of 17 amino acids. Of all the DNA, just the CDR3 is kept, 51 bases in frame from base 1. In the germline V gene, CDR1 corresponds to SNHLY and CDR2 to FYNNEI. V has 8 bases trimmed and J has 3 bases trimmed; junction bases matching no gene number 12. Ficoll-Paque density gradient centrifugation was the method used to isolate PBMCs. Sequenced on an Illumina NovaSeq 6000. Using 5'RACE with constant-segment primers, TCRalpha and TCRbeta cDNA libraries were constructed, with sample barcodes and unique molecular identifiers added in the process. RNA was extracted from every sample with Trizol reagent. Libraries were amplified in two PCR steps, with a second sample barcode and Illumina TruSeq adapters added in the second step. Libraries were sequenced on an Illumina NovaSeq with 2 x 150 bp paired-end reads. Per the authors' processing: Demultiplexing of reads and collapsing into UMI-guided consensus sequences were performed with migec v1.2.7. Using mixcr v2.1.11, the UMI consensuses were aligned to TRA and TRB V and J templates and assembled into clonotypes. A clonotype was counted as expanded or contracted only if both edgeR and NoisET called the change significant, with noise models trained on biological replicates. For edgeR calls, the thresholds were a false discovery rate-adjusted p below 0.01 and a log2 fold-change of 1. As an exploratory analysis of dynamics, max-normalized trajectories of the 1000 most abundant clonotypes were examined by PCA with hierarchical clustering. Separately sequenced CD4+ and CD8+ repertoires were used to assign a CD4 or CD8 phenotype to each responding clone. TCRdb redid the processing of the public reads, applying fastp at Q25 and MiXCR, and retained in-frame beta chains. Here each entry gathers all rows of one CDR3 protein and keeps the most common genes and DNA. TCRdb, not the authors, supplied the V and J calls. Across this sample there are roughly 350,000 distinct CDR3 sequences, with 25% to 30% seen only once. Around an eighth of the sample rests with the top ten.

In this sample, this clonotype turned up a few times. Its antigen specificity is not known. It has no much larger one-base neighbor in the sample; base qualities were not kept. Sequences were obtained from PBMCs or a T cell subset sorted from them (not recorded which). The origin of this receptor is an adult woman who had mild COVID-19 (a few samples of this study predate the infection). The sample titles of this study are shuffled in the database, so cell type and time point are left out; the donor was told from shared clones. The chain links TRBV2 with TRBJ2-3, and 12 junction bases match TRBD2. The CDR3 has the sequence CASPAQTSGSLTDTQYF. The sequenced DNA is TGTGCCAGCCCCGCCCAGACTAGCGGGAGTTTAACAGATACGCAGTATTTT.